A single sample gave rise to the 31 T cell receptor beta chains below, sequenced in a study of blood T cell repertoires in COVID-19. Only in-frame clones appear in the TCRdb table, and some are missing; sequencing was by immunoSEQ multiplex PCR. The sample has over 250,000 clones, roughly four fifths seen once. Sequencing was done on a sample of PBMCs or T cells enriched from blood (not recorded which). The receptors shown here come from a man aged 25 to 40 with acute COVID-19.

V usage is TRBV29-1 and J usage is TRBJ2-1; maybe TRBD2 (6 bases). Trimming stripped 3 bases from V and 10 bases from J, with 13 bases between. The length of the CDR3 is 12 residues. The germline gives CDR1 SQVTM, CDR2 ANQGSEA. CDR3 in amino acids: CSVEVEGGEQFF. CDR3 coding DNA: TGCAGCGTTGAGGTTGAGGGAGGCGAGCAGTTCTTC.

The chain's CDR3 is CASSPGTGDAETQYF. In DNA, the CDR3 is TGTGCCAGCAGCCCCGGGACAGGGGACGCCGAGACCCAGTACTTC. The chain employs TRBV5-4 and TRBJ2-5, with 10 bases matching TRBD1. The CDR3 contains 15 residues. Germline assignment: CDR1 SGHNT and CDR2 YYREEE (reference sequence). V gave up 4 bases and J gave up 5 bases; unmatched junction bases: 8.

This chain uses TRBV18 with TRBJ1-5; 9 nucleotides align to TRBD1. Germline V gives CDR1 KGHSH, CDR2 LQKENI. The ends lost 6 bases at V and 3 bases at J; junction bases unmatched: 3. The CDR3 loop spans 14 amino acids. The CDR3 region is CASSRDRVNQPQHF. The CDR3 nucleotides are TGTGCCAGCTCCCGGGACAGGGTCAATCAGCCCCAGCATTTT.

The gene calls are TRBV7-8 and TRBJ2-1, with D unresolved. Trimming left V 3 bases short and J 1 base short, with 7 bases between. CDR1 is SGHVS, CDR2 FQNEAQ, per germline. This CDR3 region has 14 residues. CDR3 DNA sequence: TGTGCCAGCAGCTTCCAGGTGTCCTACAATGAGCAGTTCTTC. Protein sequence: CASSFQVSYNEQFF.

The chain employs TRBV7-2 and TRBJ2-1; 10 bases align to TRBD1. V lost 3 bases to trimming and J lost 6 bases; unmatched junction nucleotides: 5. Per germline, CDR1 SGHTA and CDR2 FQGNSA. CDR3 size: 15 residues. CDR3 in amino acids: CASSFSGTGANEQFF. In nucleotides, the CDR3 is TGTGCCAGCAGCTTTTCCGGGACAGGGGCCAATGAGCAGTTCTTC.

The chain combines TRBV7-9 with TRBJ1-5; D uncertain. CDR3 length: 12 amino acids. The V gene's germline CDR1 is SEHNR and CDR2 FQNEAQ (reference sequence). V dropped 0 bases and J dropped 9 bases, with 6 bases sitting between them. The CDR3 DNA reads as TGTGCCAGCAGCTTAGCATCGAGGCCCCAGCATTTT. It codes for CASSLASRPQHF.

The CDR3 sequence: CASSQELQPWQPQHF. CDR3 DNA sequence: TGCGCCAGCAGCCAAGAGCTACAGCCTTGGCAGCCCCAGCATTTT. The V call is TRBV4-1, the J call TRBJ1-5; unclear D gene. Trimming stripped 0 bases from V and 7 bases from J, with 13 bases between. CDR1 MGHRA and CDR2 YSYEKL come from the germline V gene. This CDR3 is built from 15 residues.

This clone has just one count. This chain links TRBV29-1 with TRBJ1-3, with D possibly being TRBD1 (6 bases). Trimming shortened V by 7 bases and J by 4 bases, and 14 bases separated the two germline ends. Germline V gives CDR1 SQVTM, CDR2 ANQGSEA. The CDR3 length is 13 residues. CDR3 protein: CSALQGAGNTIYF. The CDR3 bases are TGCAGCGCATTACAGGGAGCAGGAAACACCATATATTTT.

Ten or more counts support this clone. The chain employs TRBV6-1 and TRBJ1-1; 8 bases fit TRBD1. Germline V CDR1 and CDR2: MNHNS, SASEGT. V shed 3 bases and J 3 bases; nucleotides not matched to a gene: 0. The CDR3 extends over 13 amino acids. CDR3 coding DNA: TGTGCCAGCAGTGACAGGGGGCACACTGAAGCTTTCTTT. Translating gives CASSDRGHTEAFF.

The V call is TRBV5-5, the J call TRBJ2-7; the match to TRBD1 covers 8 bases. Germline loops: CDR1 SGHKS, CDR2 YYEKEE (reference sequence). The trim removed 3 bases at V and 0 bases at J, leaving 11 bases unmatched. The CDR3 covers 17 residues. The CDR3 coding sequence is TGTGCCAGCAGCTGGGCCGGACAGGGCGATAGCTCCTACGAGCAGTACGTC. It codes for CASSWAGQGDSSYEQYV.

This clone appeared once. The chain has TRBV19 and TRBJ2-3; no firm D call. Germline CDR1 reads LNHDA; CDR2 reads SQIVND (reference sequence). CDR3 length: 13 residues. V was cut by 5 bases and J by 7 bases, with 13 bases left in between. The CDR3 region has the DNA TGTGCCAGTAGTTACAGAGCCGCCTATACGCAGTATTTT. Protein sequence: CASSYRAAYTQYF.

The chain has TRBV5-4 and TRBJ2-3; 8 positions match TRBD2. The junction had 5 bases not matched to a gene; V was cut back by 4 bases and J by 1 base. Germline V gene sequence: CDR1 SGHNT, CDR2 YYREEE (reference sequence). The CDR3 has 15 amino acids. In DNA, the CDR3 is TGTGCCAGCAGCCCGAGCGGGGGACGCACAGATACGCAGTATTTT. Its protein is CASSPSGGRTDTQYF.

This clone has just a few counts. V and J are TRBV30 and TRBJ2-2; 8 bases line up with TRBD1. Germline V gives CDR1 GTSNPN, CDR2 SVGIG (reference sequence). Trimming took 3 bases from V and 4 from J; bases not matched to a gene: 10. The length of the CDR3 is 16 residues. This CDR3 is CAWRGYNGQGTGELFF. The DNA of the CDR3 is TGTGCCTGGAGGGGTTATAACGGACAGGGCACCGGGGAGCTGTTTTTT.

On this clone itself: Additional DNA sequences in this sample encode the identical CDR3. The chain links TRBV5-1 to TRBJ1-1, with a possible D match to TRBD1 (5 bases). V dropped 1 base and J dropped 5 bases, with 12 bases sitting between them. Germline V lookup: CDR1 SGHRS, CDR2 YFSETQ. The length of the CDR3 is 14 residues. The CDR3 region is CASSLNSGNTEAFF. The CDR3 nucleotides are TGCGCCAGCAGCTTGAATTCAGGGAATACTGAAGCTTTCTTT.

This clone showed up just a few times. The CDR3 nucleotides read TGTGCCAGCAACGCCAGGGCCAATCAGCCCCAGCATTTT. Translated: CASNARANQPQHF. The rearrangement links TRBV6-5 to TRBJ1-5; the D gene is possibly TRBD1 (5 bases). The V end lost 7 bases, the J end lost 3 bases, and 10 bases lay between the germline ends. This CDR3 is 13 amino acids long. CDR1 is MNHEY, CDR2 SVGAGI, per germline.

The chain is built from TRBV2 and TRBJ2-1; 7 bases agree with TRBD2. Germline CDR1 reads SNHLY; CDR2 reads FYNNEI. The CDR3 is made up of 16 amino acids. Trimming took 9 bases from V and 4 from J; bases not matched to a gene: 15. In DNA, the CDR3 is TGTGCCAGTCCCGTACCTAGCGGCGGGAGATACAATGAGCAGTTCTTC. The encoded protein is CASPVPSGGRYNEQFF.

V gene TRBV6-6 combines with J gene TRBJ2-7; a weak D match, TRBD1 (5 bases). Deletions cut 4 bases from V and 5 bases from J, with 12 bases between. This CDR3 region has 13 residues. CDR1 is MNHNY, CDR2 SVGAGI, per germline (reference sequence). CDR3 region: CASSSAARDEQYV. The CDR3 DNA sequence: TGTGCCAGCAGTTCGGCAGCCAGGGACGAGCAGTACGTC.

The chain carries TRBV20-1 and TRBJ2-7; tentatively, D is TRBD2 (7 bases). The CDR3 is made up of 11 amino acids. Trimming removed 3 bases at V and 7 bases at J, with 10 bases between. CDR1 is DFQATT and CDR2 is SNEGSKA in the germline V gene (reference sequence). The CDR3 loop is CSASGGQEQYV. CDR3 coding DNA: TGCAGTGCTAGCGGGGGGCAGGAGCAGTACGTC.

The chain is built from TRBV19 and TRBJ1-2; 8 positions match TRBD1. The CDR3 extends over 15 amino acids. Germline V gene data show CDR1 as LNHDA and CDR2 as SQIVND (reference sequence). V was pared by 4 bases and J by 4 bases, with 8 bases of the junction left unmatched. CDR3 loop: CASSTNPTGVYGYTF. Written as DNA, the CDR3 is TGTGCCAGTAGTACAAACCCGACAGGGGTCTATGGCTACACCTTC.

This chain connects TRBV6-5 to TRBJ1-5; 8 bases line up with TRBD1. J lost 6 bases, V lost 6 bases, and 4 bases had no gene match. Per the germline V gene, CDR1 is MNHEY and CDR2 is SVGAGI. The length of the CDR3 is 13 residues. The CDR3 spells CASRTGDLQPQHF. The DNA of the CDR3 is TGTGCCAGCAGGACAGGGGACCTTCAGCCCCAGCATTTT.

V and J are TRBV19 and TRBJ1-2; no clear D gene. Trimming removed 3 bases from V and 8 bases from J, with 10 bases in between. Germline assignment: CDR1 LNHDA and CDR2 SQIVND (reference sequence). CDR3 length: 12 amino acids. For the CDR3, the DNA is TGTGCCAGTAGTATTATCGGCAGGGGCTACACCTTC. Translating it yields CASSIIGRGYTF.

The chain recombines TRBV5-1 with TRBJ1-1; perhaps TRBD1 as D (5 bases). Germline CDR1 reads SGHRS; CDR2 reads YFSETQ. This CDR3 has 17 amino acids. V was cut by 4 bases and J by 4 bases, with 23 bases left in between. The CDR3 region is CASSPDGQGGRLTEAFF. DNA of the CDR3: TGCGCCAGCAGCCCGGATGGTCAGGGCGGCCGCCTCACTGAAGCTTTCTTT. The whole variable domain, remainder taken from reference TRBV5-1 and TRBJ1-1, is KAGVTQTPRYLIKTRGQQVTLSCSPISGHRSVSWYQQTPGQGLQFLFEYFSETQRNKGNFPGRFSGRQFSNSRSEMNVSTLELGDSALYLCASSPDGQGGRLTEAFFGQGTRLTVV.

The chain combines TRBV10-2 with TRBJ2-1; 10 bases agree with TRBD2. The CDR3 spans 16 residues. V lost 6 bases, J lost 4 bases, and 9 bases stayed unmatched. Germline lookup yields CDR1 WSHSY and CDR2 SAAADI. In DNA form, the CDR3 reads TGCGCCAGCAGGGTAGCGGGGGGATCCCGATACAATGAGCAGTTCTTC. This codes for CASRVAGGSRYNEQFF.

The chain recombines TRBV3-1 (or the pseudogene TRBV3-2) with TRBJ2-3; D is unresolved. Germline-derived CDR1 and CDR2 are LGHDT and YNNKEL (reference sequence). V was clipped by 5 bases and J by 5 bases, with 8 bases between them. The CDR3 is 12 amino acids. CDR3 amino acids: CASSSRKDTQYF. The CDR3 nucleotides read TGTGCCAGCAGCTCGCGGAAAGATACGCAGTATTTT.

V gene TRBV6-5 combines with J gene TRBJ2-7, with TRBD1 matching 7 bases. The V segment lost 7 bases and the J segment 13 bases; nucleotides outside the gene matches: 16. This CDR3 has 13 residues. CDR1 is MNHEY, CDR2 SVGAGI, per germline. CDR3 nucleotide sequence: TGTGCCAGCATCCTCGACAGGGACGGACGTCCTTACGTC. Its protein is CASILDRDGRPYV.

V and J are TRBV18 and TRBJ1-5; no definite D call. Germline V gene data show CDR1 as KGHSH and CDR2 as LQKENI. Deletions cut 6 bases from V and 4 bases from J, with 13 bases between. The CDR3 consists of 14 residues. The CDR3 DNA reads TGTGCCAGCTCCCCCTACGCCCTTAATCAGCCCCAGCATTTT. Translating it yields CASSPYALNQPQHF.

The CDR3 here is CASRGGEQETQYF. The CDR3 DNA follows: TGTGCCAGCAGGGGGGGAGAGCAAGAGACCCAGTACTTC. This rearrangement joins TRBV5-4 to TRBJ2-5; D is possibly TRBD2 (6 bases). This CDR3 region has 13 residues. Germline V gene lookup returns CDR1 SGHNT and CDR2 YYREEE (reference sequence). V lost 5 bases and J 2 bases, leaving 10 bases between the germline ends.

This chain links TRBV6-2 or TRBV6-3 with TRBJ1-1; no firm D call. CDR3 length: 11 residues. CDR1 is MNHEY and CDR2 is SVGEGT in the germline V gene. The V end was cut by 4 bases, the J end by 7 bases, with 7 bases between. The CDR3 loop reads CASSSPVEAFF. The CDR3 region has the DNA TGTGCCAGCAGTTCCCCCGTTGAAGCTTTCTTT.

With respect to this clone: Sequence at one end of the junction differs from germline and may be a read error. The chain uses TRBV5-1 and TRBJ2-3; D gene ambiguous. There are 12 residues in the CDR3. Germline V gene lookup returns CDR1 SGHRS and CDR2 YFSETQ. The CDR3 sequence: CASSLKFEAQYF. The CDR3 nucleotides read TGTGCCAGCAGCTTAAAGTTCGAGGCGCAGTATTTT.

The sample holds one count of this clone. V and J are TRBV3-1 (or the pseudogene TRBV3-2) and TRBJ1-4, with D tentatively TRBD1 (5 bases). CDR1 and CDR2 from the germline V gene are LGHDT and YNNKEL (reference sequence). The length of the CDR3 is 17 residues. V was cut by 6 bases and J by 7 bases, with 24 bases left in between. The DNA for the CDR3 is TGTGCCAGCAGTGCCATCGGGGGAGGACTAGATGGTGAAAAACTGTTTTTT. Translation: CASSAIGGGLDGEKLFF.

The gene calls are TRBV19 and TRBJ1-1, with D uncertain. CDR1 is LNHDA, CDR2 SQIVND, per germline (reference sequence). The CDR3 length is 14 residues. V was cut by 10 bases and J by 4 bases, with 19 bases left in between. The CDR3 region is CATLAPGETTEAFF. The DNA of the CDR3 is TGTGCCACCCTCGCTCCGGGAGAGACCACTGAAGCTTTCTTT.